What follows is one T cell receptor (beta chain) and its context. The junction had 9 bases not matched to a gene; V was cut back by 4 bases and J by 6 bases. The CDR3 totals 15 residues. Germline values: CDR1 SGHTA, CDR2 FQGTGA. TCRdb keeps only in-frame clones here, not all; method: immunoSEQ multiplex PCR. The table records 300,000 to 350,000 clones, almost 90% of them present only once. Participants, roughly 18 to 90 years old, spanned approximately 25 US areas. The entry originates in a study of blood T cell repertoires in COVID-19. V and J are TRBV7-3 and TRBJ2-3; TRBD2 matches 8 bases. The sequence derives from a woman between 18 and 29 years old with acute COVID-19. The sample consisted of PBMCs or T cells enriched from blood (not recorded which). The CDR3 DNA is TGTGCCAGCAGCTCTTGGAGCGGGAGTACCGATACGCAGTATTTT. Translated: CASSSWSGSTDTQYF. Full variable domain (rest looked up from reference TRBV7-3 and TRBJ2-3): GAGVSQTPSNKVTEKGKYVELRCDPISGHTALYWYRQSLGQGPEFLIYFQGTGAADDSGLPNDRFFAVRPEGSVSTLKIQRTERGDSAVYLCASSSWSGSTDTQYFGPGTRLTVL.